This T cell receptor (beta chain) was obtained from a study of Tregs in tolerant kidney transplant recipients. Study-wide background: Recipients received nonmyeloablative bone marrow transplants from related graft donors, with transient mixed chimerism.

Some clones are missing from TCRdb's copy, which holds only in-frame ones; the method was immunoSEQ multiplex PCR. The table includes 110,000 or so clones, roughly 90% detected once. Germline CDR1 is ENHRY and CDR2 is SYGVKD. CDR3 length equals 13 residues. Trimming removed 5 bases at V and 7 bases at J, with 12 bases between. The clonotype was recovered from a human donor who received a combined kidney and bone marrow transplant. The rearrangement joins TRBV10-3 to TRBJ1-3, with a possible D match to TRBD1 (6 bases). The source was CD4+ T cells from blood, collected before the transplant. The CDR3 region is CAISMGQGNTIYF. As DNA, the CDR3 is TGTGCCATCAGTATGGGACAAGGCAACACCATATATTTT.